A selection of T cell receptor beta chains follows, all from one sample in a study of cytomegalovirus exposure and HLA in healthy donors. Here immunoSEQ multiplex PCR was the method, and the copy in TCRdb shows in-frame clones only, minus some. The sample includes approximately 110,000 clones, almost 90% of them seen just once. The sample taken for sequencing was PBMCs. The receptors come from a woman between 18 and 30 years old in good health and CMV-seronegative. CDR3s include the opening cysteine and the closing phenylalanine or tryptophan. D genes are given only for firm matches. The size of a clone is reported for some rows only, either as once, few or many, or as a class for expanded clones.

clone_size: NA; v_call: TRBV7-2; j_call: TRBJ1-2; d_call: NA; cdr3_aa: CASSLRTYGYTF; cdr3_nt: TGTGCCAGCAGCCTGCGTACCTATGGCTACACCTTC
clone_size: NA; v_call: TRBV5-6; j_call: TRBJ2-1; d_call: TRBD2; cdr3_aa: CASSHSGSRYNEQFF; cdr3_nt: TGTGCCAGCAGCCATAGCGGGAGTAGGTACAATGAGCAGTTCTTC
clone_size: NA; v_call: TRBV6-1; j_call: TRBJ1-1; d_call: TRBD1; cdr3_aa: CASSFGGQVDEAFF; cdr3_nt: TGTGCCAGCAGTTTTGGTGGACAGGTCGATGAAGCTTTCTTT
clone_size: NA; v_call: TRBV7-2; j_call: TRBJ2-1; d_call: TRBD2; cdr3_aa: CASSKLAGGYNEQFF; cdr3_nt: TGTGCCAGCAGCAAACTAGCGGGAGGGTACAATGAGCAGTTCTTC
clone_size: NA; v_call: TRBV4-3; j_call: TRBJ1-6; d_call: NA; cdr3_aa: CASSYTGRSLNSPLHF; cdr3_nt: TGCGCCAGCAGCTACACAGGGAGATCCCTAAATTCACCCCTCCACTTT
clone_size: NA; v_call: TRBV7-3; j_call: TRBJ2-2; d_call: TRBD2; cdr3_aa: CASSSPGLAGETGELFF; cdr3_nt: TGTGCCAGCAGCTCTCCGGGACTAGCGGGAGAAACCGGGGAGCTGTTTTTT
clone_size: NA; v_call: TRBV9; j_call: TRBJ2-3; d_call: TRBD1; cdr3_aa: CASSVEGQATDTQYF; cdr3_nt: TGTGCCAGCAGCGTAGAGGGACAGGCAACAGATACGCAGTATTTT
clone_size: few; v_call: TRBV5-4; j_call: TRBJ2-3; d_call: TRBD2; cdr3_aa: CASSLGLAGGTTDTQYF; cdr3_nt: TGTGCCAGCAGCTTGGGGCTAGCGGGGGGGACCACAGATACGCAGTATTTT
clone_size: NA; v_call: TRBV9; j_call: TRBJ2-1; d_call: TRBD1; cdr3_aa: CASSDGTGSYNEQFF; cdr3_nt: TGTGCCAGCAGCGACGGGACAGGGTCATACAATGAGCAGTTCTTC
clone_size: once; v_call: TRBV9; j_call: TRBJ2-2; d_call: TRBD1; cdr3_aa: CASSVGTGGFGGELFF; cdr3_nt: TGTGCCAGCAGCGTTGGGACAGGGGGATTTGGCGGGGAGCTGTTTTTT
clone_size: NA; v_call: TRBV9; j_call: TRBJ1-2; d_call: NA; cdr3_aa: CASSVVDKYGYTF; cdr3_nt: TGTGCCAGCAGCGTAGTCGACAAGTATGGCTACACCTTC
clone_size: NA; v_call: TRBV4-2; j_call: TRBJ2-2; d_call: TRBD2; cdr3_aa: CASSQYKGLAGKGWAVGELFF; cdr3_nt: TGTGCCAGCAGCCAATACAAGGGACTAGCGGGGAAGGGTTGGGCAGTCGGGGAGCTGTTTTTT
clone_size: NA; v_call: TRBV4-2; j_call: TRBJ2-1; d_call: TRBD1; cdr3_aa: CASSQQGVDYNEQFF; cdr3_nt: TGTGCCAGCAGCCAGCAGGGGGTGGATTACAATGAGCAGTTCTTC
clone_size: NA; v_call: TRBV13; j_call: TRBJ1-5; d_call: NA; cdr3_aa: CASSSSQDAKVDQPQHF; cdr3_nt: TGTGCCAGCAGCTCCTCACAGGATGCGAAGGTGGATCAGCCCCAGCATTTT
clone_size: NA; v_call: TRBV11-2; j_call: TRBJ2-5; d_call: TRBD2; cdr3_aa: CASSFAGEETQYF; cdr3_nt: TGTGCCAGCAGCTTTGCGGGAGAAGAGACCCAGTACTTC
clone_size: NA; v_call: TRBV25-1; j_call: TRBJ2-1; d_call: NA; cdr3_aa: CASIGLVGVNEQFF; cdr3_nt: TGTGCCAGCATCGGGTTAGTCGGGGTAAATGAGCAGTTCTTC
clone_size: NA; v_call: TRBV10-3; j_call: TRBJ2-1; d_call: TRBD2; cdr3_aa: CAINPGLAENNEQFF; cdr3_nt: TGTGCCATCAACCCGGGACTAGCGGAAAACAATGAGCAGTTCTTC
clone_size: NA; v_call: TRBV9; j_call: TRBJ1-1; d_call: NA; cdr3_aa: CASSGTTSSETFF; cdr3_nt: TGTGCCAGCAGCGGTACCACCTCCAGTGAAACTTTCTTT
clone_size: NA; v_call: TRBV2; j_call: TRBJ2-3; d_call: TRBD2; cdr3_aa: CASSDAGTKSDTQYF; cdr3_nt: TGTGCCAGCAGTGATGCTGGGACTAAGTCAGATACGCAGTATTTT
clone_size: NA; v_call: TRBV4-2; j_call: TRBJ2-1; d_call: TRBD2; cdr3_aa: CASSQNPSAGGRDEQFF; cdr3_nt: TGTGCCAGCAGCCAAAATCCCTCAGCGGGGGGCCGCGATGAGCAGTTCTTC
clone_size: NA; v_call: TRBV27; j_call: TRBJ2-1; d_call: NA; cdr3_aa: CASSRRGLDNEQFF; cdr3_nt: TGTGCCAGCAGCCGGAGGGGATTGGACAATGAGCAGTTCTTC
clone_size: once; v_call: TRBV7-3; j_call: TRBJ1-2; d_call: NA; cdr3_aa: CASSSDPSSGAAYGYTF; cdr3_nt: TGTGCCAGCAGCTCCGACCCGTCCTCAGGGGCGGCCTATGGCTACACCTTC
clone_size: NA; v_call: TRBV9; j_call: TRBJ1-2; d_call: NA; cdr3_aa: CASSVRQGFGYTF; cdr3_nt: TGTGCCAGCAGCGTACGCCAGGGGTTTGGCTACACCTTC
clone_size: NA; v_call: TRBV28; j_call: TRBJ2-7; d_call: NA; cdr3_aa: CASSTQVGSIEQYF; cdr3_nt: TGTGCCAGCAGTACCCAAGTAGGGAGCATCGAGCAGTACTTC
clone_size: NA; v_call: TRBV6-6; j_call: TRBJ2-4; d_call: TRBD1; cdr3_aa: CASGDRVENIQYF; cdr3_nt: TGTGCCAGCGGGGACAGGGTTGAAAACATTCAGTACTTC
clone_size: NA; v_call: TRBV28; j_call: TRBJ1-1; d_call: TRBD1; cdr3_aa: CASSPPPDRGIAEAFF; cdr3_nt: TGTGCCAGCAGTCCCCCCCCGGACAGGGGAATAGCTGAAGCTTTCTTT
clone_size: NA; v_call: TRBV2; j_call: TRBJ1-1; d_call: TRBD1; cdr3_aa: CASSLRGSVEAFF; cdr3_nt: TGTGCCAGCAGTCTCAGGGGGTCGGTTGAAGCTTTCTTT
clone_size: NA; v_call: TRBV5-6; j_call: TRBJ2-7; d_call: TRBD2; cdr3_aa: CASSPGLAFEQYF; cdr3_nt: TGTGCCAGCAGCCCGGGACTAGCCTTCGAGCAGTACTTC
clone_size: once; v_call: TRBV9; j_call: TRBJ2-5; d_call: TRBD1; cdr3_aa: CASSGGYGQGARETQYF; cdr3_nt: TGTGCCAGCAGCGGCGGCTACGGACAGGGGGCGCGTGAGACCCAGTACTTC
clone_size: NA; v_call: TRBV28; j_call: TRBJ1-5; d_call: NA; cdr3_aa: CASSFRGAGNQPQHF; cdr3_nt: TGTGCCAGCAGTTTCCGTGGAGCGGGCAATCAGCCCCAGCATTTT
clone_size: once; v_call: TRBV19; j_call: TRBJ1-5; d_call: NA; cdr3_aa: CASSIPPPREGNQPQHF; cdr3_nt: TGTGCCAGTAGTATACCCCCACCCAGGGAGGGCAATCAGCCCCAGCATTTT
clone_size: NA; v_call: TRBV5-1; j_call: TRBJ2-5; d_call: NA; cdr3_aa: CASSLGLDRRETQYF; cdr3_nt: TGCGCCAGCAGCTTGGGCCTCGACAGGCGTGAGACCCAGTACTTC
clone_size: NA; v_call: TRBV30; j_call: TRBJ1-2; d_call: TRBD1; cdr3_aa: CAWSWTGDGYTF; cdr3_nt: TGTGCCTGGAGTTGGACAGGTGATGGCTACACCTTC
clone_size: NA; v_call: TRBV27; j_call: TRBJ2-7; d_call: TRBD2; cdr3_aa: CASSGYGGVYTYEQYF; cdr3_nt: TGTGCCAGCAGTGGTTACGGGGGGGTCTATACCTACGAGCAGTACTTC
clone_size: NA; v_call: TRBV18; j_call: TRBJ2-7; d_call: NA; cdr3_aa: CASSPPSVYEQYF; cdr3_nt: TGTGCCAGCTCACCCCCGAGCGTATACGAGCAGTACTTC
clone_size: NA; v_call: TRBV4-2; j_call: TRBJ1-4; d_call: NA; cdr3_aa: CASSPAVRQAFNEKLFF; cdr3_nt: TGTGCCAGCAGCCCTGCCGTTAGGCAGGCCTTTAATGAAAAACTGTTTTTT
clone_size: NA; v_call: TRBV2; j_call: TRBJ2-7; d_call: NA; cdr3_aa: CASSEHVKSAGEPEQYF; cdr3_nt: TGTGCCAGCAGTGAACATGTGAAGAGTGCCGGAGAGCCCGAGCAGTACTTC
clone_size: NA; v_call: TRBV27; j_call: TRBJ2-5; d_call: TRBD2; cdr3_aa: CASRAAGEETQYF; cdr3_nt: TGTGCCAGCAGAGCGGCGGGGGAGGAGACCCAGTACTTC
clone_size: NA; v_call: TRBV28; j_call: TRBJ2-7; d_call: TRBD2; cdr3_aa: CASSSITGTRTYEQYF; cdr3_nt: TGTGCCAGCAGTTCAATTACCGGGACTAGGACCTACGAGCAGTACTTC
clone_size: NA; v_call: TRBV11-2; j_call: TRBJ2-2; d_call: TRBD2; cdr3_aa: CASSRAGLGATGELFF; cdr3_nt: TGTGCCAGCAGCCGGGCGGGACTAGGAGCAACCGGGGAGCTGTTTTTT
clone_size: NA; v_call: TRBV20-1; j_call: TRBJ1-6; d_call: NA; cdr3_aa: CSVRASGPLHF; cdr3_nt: TGCAGTGTACGTGCCTCCGGTCCCCTCCACTTT
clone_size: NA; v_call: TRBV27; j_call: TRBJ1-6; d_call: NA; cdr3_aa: CASSLYSAGGNSPLHF; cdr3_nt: TGTGCCAGCAGTTTGTATAGCGCTGGGGGGAATTCACCCCTCCACTTT
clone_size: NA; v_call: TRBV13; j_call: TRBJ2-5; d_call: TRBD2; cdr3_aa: CASSVGLAGGPGKETQYF; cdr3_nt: TGTGCCAGCAGCGTAGGGTTAGCGGGCGGACCTGGGAAAGAGACCCAGTACTTC
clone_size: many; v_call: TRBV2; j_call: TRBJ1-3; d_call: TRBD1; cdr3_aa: CASNPGGAGPRIGNTIYF; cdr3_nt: TGTGCCAGCAACCCAGGGGGCGCGGGACCTCGGATTGGAAACACCATATATTTT